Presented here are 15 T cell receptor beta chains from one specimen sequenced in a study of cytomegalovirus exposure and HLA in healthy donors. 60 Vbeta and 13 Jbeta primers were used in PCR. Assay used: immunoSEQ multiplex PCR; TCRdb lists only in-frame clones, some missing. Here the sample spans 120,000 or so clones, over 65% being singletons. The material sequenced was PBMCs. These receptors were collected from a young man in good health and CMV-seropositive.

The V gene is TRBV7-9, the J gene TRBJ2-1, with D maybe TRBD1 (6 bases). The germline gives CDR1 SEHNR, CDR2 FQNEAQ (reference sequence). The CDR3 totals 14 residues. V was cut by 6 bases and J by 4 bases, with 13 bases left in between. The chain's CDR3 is CASRLRGNYNEQFF. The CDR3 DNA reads TGTGCCAGCAGACTAAGGGGGAATTACAATGAGCAGTTCTTC.

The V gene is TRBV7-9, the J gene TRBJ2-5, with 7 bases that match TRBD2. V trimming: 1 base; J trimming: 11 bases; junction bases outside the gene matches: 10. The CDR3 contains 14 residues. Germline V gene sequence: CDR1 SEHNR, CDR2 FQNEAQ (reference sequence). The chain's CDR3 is CASSLVQRGREQYF. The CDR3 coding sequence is TGTGCCAGCAGCTTAGTTCAGCGGGGCAGAGAGCAGTACTTC. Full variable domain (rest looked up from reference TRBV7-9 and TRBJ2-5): DTGVSQNPRHKITKRGQNVTFRCDPISEHNRLYWYRQTLGQGPEFLTYFQNEAQLEKSRLLSDRFSAERPKGSFSTLEIQRTEQGDSAMYLCASSLVQRGREQYFGPGTRLLVL.

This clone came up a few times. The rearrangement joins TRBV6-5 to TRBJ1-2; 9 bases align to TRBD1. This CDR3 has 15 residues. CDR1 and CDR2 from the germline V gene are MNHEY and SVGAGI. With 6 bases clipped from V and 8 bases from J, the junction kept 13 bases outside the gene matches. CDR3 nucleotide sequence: TGTGCCAGCAGGGATTCGGACAGGGGAAATATCGGCTACACCTTC. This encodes CASRDSDRGNIGYTF.

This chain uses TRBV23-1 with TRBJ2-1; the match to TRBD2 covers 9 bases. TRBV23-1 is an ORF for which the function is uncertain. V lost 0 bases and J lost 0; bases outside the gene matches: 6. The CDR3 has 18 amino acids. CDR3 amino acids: CASSQSSLAGTSYNEQFF. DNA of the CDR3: TGCGCCAGCAGTCAATCGAGCCTAGCGGGGACCTCCTACAATGAGCAGTTCTTC.

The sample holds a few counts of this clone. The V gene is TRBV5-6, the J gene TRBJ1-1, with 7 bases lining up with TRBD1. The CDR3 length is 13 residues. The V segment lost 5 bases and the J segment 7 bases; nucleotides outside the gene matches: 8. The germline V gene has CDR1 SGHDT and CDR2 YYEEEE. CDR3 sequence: CASSLRTGLEAFF. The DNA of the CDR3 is TGTGCCAGCAGTCTAAGGACAGGACTTGAAGCTTTCTTT.

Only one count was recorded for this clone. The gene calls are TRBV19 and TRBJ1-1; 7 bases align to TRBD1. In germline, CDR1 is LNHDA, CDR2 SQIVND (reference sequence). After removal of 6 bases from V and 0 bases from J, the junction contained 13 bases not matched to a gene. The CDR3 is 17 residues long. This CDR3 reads CASRGDRVQYLNTEAFF. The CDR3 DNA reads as TGTGCCAGTAGGGGAGACAGGGTTCAGTACCTGAACACTGAAGCTTTCTTT.

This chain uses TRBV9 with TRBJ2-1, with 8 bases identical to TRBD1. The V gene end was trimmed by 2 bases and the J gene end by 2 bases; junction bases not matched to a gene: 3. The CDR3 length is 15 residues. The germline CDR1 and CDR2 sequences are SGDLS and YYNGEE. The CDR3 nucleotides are TGTGCCAGCAGCGTCGGACAGGGAACCTACAATGAGCAGTTCTTC. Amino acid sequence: CASSVGQGTYNEQFF. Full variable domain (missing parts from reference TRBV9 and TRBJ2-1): DSGVTQTPKHLITATGQRVTLRCSPRSGDLSVYWYQQSLDQGLQFLIQYYNGEERAKGNILERFSAQQFPDLHSELNLSSLELGDSALYFCASSVGQGTYNEQFFGPGTRLTVL.

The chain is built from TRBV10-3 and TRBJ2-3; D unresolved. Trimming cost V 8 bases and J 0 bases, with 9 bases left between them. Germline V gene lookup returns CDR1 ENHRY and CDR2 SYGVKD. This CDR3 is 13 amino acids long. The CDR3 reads CAIRVVSTDTQYF. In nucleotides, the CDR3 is TGTGCCATCCGAGTCGTAAGCACAGATACGCAGTATTTT.

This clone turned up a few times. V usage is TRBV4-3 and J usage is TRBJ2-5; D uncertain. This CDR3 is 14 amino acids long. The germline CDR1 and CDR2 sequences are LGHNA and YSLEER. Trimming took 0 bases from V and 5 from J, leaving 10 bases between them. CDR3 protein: CASSQDASRETQYF. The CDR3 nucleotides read TGCGCCAGCAGCCAAGATGCGAGCCGGGAGACCCAGTACTTC.

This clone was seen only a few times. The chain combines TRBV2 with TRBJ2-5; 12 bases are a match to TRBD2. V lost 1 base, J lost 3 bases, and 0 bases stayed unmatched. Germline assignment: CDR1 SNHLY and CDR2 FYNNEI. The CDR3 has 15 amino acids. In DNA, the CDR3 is TGTGCCAGCAGTGAAGGACTAGCGGGGGAAGAGACCCAGTACTTC. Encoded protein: CASSEGLAGEETQYF.

CDR3: CASSSSGGGDQGDTQYF. The CDR3 region has the DNA TGTGCCAGCAGCTCCTCCGGCGGGGGGGATCAGGGAGATACGCAGTATTTT. This sequence joins TRBV21-1 and TRBJ2-3; the table's D call, TRBD2, has no DNA check behind it. TRBV21-1 is deemed a pseudogene. The CDR3 is 17 amino acids.

CDR3 bases: TGTGCCAGCAGCGTAGGAGGGGGAGTAGCCAAAAACATTCAGTACTTC. Amino acids: CASSVGGGVAKNIQYF. The chain couples TRBV9 to TRBJ2-4, with D possibly being TRBD1 (6 bases). Germline V lookup: CDR1 SGDLS, CDR2 YYNGEE. The V end was cut by 0 bases, the J end by 0 bases, with 10 bases between. The CDR3 contains 16 residues.

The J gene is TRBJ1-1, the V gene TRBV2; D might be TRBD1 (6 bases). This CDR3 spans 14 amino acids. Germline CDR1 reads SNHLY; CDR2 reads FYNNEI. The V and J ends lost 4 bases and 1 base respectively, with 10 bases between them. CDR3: CASSVGQPNTEAFF. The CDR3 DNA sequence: TGTGCCAGCAGTGTTGGACAGCCGAACACTGAAGCTTTCTTT.

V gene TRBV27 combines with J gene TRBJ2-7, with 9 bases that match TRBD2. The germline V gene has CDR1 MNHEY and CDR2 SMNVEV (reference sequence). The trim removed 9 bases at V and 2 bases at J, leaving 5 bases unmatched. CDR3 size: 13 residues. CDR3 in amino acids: CASMGGGAYEQYF. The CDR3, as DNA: TGTGCCAGTATGGGCGGGGGGGCCTACGAGCAGTACTTC.

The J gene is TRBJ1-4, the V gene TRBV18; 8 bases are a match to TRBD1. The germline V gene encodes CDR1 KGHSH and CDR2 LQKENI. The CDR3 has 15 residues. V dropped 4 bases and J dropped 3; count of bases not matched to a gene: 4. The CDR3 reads CASSLTGGPNEKLFF. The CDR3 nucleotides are TGTGCCAGCTCACTAACAGGGGGACCTAATGAAAAACTGTTTTTT.